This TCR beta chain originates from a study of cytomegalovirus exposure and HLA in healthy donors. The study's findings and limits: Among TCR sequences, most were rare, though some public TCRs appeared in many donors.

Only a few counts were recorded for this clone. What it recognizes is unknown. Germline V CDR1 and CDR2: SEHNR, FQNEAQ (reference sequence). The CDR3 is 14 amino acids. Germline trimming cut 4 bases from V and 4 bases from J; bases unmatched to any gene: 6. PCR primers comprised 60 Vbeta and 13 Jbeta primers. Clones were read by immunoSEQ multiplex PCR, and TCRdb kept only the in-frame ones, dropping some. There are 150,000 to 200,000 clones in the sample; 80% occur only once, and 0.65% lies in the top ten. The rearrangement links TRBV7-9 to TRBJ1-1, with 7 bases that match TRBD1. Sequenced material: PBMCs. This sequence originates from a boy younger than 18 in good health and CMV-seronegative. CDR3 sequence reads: CASSWNRGGTEAFF. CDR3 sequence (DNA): TGTGCCAGCAGCTGGAACAGGGGTGGCACTGAAGCTTTCTTT.